This T cell receptor (beta chain) was captured in a study of blood T cell repertoires in COVID-19. About the study: Acute and convalescent COVID-19 specimens originated in the United States, Italy and Spain.

The CDR3 length is 15 residues. J gave up 6 bases and V 7 bases, and 10 bases lay outside the gene matches. Germline V gives CDR1 SGHRS, CDR2 YFSETQ. Original methodology: Counts of nucleated cells, estimated from reference gene primer amplification, were obtained. The repertoire was sequenced with immunoSEQ multiplex PCR; TCRdb's copy has only in-frame clones and lacks some. D and trimming come from the DNA, and the V and J calls and clone size come from that table. The sample comprises about 130,000 clones, 85% of which are singletons, and roughly 27% rests with the top ten. The V gene is TRBV5-1, the J gene TRBJ2-1; 10 positions match TRBD2. The sequenced sample consisted of peripheral blood. The sequence was obtained from a woman older than 75 with acute or convalescent COVID-19. Written as DNA, the CDR3 is TGCGCCAGCGGATCGAGCGGGGGGGCGTTCAATGAGCAGTTCTTC. Protein: CASGSSGGAFNEQFF. Drawing the rest from reference TRBV5-1 and TRBJ2-1, the complete variable domain is KAGVTQTPRYLIKTRGQQVTLSCSPISGHRSVSWYQQTPGQGLQFLFEYFSETQRNKGNFPGRFSGRQFSNSRSEMNVSTLELGDSALYLCASGSSGGAFNEQFFGPGTRLTVL.